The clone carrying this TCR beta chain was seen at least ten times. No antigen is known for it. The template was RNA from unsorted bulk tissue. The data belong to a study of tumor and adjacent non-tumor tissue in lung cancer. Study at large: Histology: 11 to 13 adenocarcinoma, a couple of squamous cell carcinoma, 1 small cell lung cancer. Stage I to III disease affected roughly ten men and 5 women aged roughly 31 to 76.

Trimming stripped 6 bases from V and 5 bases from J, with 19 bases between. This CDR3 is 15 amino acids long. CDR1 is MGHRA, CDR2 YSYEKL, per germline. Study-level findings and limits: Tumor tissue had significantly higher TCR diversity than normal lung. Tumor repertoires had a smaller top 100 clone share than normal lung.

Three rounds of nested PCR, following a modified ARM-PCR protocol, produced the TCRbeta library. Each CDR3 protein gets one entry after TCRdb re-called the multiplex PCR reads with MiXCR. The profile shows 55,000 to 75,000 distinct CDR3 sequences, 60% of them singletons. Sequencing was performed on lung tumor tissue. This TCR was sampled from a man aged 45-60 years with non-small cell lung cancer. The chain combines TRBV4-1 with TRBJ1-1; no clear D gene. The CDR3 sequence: CASSSLAEWITEAFF. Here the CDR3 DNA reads TGCGCCAGCAGTTCCCTGGCGGAGTGGATAACTGAAGCTTTCTTT.